Shown below are 23 T cell receptor beta chains from a single sample sequenced in a study of blood T cell repertoires in COVID-19. Only in-frame clones appear in the TCRdb table, and some are missing; sequencing was by immunoSEQ multiplex PCR. The table has about 120,000 clones, 81% seen once. Sequencing input: peripheral blood. Every receptor here comes from a human donor in a cohort sampled during active COVID-19.

V and J are TRBV7-9 and TRBJ1-3, with D perhaps TRBD1 (6 bases). V lost 5 bases, J lost 0 bases, and 11 bases lay in between. This CDR3 is built from 15 residues. Per germline, CDR1 SEHNR and CDR2 FQNEAQ (reference sequence). This CDR3 is CASSTGQYSGNTIYF. CDR3 nucleotides: TGTGCCAGCAGCACGGGACAATACTCTGGAAACACCATATATTTT.

The CDR3 spells CASSVRQGDSPLHF. The CDR3 DNA follows: TGTGCCAGCAGCGTACGACAGGGGGATTCACCCCTCCACTTT. The chain uses TRBV9 and TRBJ1-6, with 9 nucleotides matching TRBD1. Per the germline V gene, CDR1 is SGDLS and CDR2 is YYNGEE. V was pared by 1 base and J by 8 bases, with 1 base of the junction left unmatched. The CDR3 is 14 amino acids.

The chain joins TRBV20-1 to TRBJ2-1; 10 positions agree with TRBD2. This CDR3 has 15 residues. Losses at the gene ends were 6 bases for V and 3 bases for J; bases not matched to a gene: 8. The V gene's germline CDR1 is DFQATT and CDR2 SNEGSKA (reference sequence). The CDR3 nucleotides are TGCAGTGCCAGTTCAGCGGGGGGGCTCTACAATGAGCAGTTCTTC. Protein product: CSASSAGGLYNEQFF.

V usage is TRBV27 and J usage is TRBJ2-7; 14 bases agree with TRBD2. From germline, CDR1 is MNHEY and CDR2 SMNVEV (reference sequence). The V segment lost 6 bases and the J segment 5 bases; nucleotides outside the gene matches: 3. The CDR3 runs 14 residues. CDR3 in DNA: TGTGCCAGCAGAGGACTAGCGGGAGGCCACGAGCAGTACTTC. Its protein product is CASRGLAGGHEQYF.

The chain employs TRBV5-1 and TRBJ1-4; D possibly corresponds to TRBD1 (6 bases). V dropped 0 bases and J dropped 5 bases, with 14 bases sitting between them. This CDR3 comprises 16 residues. In germline, CDR1 is SGHRS, CDR2 YFSETQ. CDR3 DNA: TGCGCCAGCAGCTTGGACTCCGGGACACCCAATGAAAAACTGTTTTTT. Residues: CASSLDSGTPNEKLFF.

This chain uses TRBV6-5 with TRBJ1-3, with unresolved D. With 6 bases removed from V and 0 bases from J, the gap between germline ends came to 3 bases. Germline CDR1 reads MNHEY; CDR2 reads SVGAGI. The CDR3 runs 12 residues. The CDR3 is CASSLSGNTIYF. The CDR3 DNA sequence: TGTGCCAGCAGCCTCTCTGGAAACACCATATATTTT.

This rearrangement joins TRBV2 to TRBJ2-7; D is perhaps TRBD1 (6 bases). Germline V lookup: CDR1 SNHLY, CDR2 FYNNEI. Trimming shortened V by 10 bases and J by 5 bases, and 18 bases separated the two germline ends. This CDR3 contains 13 residues. The CDR3 DNA is TGTGCCATCAAGGACAGCAGTCTCGACGAGCAGTACTTC. Amino acids: CAIKDSSLDEQYF.

This clone was detected a few times. The rearrangement joins TRBV28 to TRBJ1-3, with D possibly TRBD1 on 5 matching bases. This CDR3 contains 15 residues. V was cut by 5 bases and J by 0 bases, with 11 bases left in between. CDR1 MDHEN and CDR2 SYDVKM come from the germline V gene. The CDR3: CASSLGDFSGNTIYF. In DNA form, the CDR3 reads TGTGCCAGCAGTCTGGGGGACTTCTCTGGAAACACCATATATTTT.

The CDR3 region is CASSPRDRGFGEQYF. In DNA, the CDR3 is TGTGCCAGCAGCCCGAGGGACAGGGGTTTTGGCGAGCAGTACTTC. The chain employs TRBV7-9 and TRBJ2-7, with 10 nucleotides matching TRBD1. Germline V gene sequence: CDR1 SEHNR, CDR2 FQNEAQ (reference sequence). V lost 5 bases and J lost 6; bases outside the gene matches: 10. The CDR3 covers 15 residues.

V is TRBV7-2 and J is TRBJ2-2; 8 positions agree with TRBD1. The germline V gene encodes CDR1 SGHTA and CDR2 FQGNSA. The V segment lost 5 bases and the J segment 4 bases; nucleotides outside the gene matches: 6. The CDR3 runs 15 residues. CDR3 sequence: CASSPDRARTGELFF. CDR3 sequence (DNA): TGTGCCAGCAGCCCGGACAGGGCACGCACCGGGGAGCTGTTTTTT.

This chain uses TRBV15 with TRBJ2-1; the D gene is possibly TRBD2 (5 bases). The CDR3 runs 15 residues. Germline-derived CDR1 and CDR2 are LNHNV and YYDKDF (reference sequence). Between the trimmed V and J ends, which lost 4 bases and 5 bases, there was a span of 15 bases. The CDR3, as DNA: TGTGCCACCAGCAAGTCAAGCCGGCGGGACAATGAGCAGTTCTTC. Translated, it gives CATSKSSRRDNEQFF.

This sequence joins TRBV7-9 and TRBJ2-7, with 7 bases that match TRBD1. Germline CDR1 is SEHNR and CDR2 is FQNEAQ (reference sequence). The CDR3 loop spans 14 amino acids. The junction had 6 bases not matched to a gene; V was cut back by 2 bases and J by 5 bases. CDR3: CASSLWTGTDEQYF. CDR3 nucleotide sequence: TGTGCCAGCAGCTTATGGACAGGTACCGACGAGCAGTACTTC.

The table lists this clone with a few counts. The chain carries TRBV19 and TRBJ2-1, with TRBD2 as a possible D gene (6 bases). The CDR3 is 13 amino acids. Germline assignment: CDR1 LNHDA and CDR2 SQIVND (reference sequence). With 0 bases removed from V and 15 bases from J, the gap between germline ends came to 15 bases. CDR3 region: CASSIEGGIRVFF. The CDR3 bases are TGTGCCAGTAGTATAGAGGGGGGAATAAGGGTGTTCTTC.

The J gene is TRBJ2-2, the V gene TRBV12-3 or TRBV12-4; D remains unclear. Trimming stripped 5 bases from V and 4 bases from J, with 8 bases between. The CDR3 has 13 residues. As DNA, the CDR3 is TGTGCCAGCAGTCCACAGTCCACCGGGGAGCTGTTTTTT. Amino acids: CASSPQSTGELFF.

This clone was counted only a few times. J is TRBJ2-7 and V is TRBV19; 8 nucleotides line up with TRBD2. This CDR3 comprises 16 residues. Unmatched junction bases numbered 7, after V lost 3 bases and J lost 0 bases. CDR1 is LNHDA and CDR2 is SQIVND in the germline V gene (reference sequence). CDR3 protein: CASSIFAGGVSYEQYF. In DNA, the CDR3 is TGTGCCAGTAGTATCTTCGCGGGAGGCGTCTCCTACGAGCAGTACTTC.

In its sample, this clone was seen a few times. The chain recombines TRBV6-2 or TRBV6-3 with TRBJ2-3; D may be TRBD1 (6 bases). This CDR3 has 15 amino acids. Germline-derived CDR1 and CDR2 are MNHEY and SVGEGT. With 5 bases removed from V and 0 bases from J, the gap between germline ends came to 12 bases. CDR3 coding DNA: TGTGCCAGCAGTCAGGGGAATCTAAGCACAGATACGCAGTATTTT. Residues: CASSQGNLSTDTQYF.

The chain recombines TRBV3-1 (or the pseudogene TRBV3-2) with TRBJ2-2; TRBD1 agrees at 12 bases. V trimming: 0 bases; J trimming: 1 base; junction bases outside the gene matches: 6. Germline loops: CDR1 LGHDT, CDR2 YNNKEL (reference sequence). The CDR3 totals 19 residues. The CDR3 DNA reads TGTGCCAGCAGCCAAGATCGGGGACAGGGGGCCGGGAACACCGGGGAGCTGTTTTTT. It codes for CASSQDRGQGAGNTGELFF.

The chain recombines TRBV11-2 with TRBJ1-6, with 7 bases lining up with TRBD1. Trimming removed 2 bases from V and 4 bases from J; junction bases left unmatched: 5. This CDR3 contains 16 residues. Germline V gene sequence: CDR1 SGHAT, CDR2 FQNNGV. For the CDR3, the DNA is TGTGCCAGCAGCTTACGGTCGGGACAGTATAATTCACCCCTCCACTTT. This encodes CASSLRSGQYNSPLHF.

The rearrangement links TRBV7-2 to TRBJ1-1; 8 nucleotides line up with TRBD1. The CDR3 consists of 16 residues. J lost 4 bases, V lost 6 bases, and 13 bases had no gene match. In germline, CDR1 is SGHTA, CDR2 FQGNSA. CDR3 protein: CASSFTGGGPATEAFF. CDR3 nucleotide sequence: TGTGCCAGCAGTTTTACAGGGGGGGGCCCCGCCACTGAAGCTTTCTTT.

The chain links TRBV5-4 to TRBJ2-3; a possible D gene is TRBD2 (7 bases). The CDR3 is 15 residues long. The V end was cut by 3 bases, the J end by 4 bases, with 15 bases between. Germline V gene data show CDR1 as SGHNT and CDR2 as YYREEE (reference sequence). This CDR3 is CASSSRTRGADTQYF. The DNA of the CDR3 is TGTGCCAGCAGCTCCAGGACTAGGGGGGCAGATACGCAGTATTTT. The complete variable domain, with remaining parts taken from reference TRBV5-4 and TRBJ2-3, reads ETGVTQSPTHLIKTRGQQVTLRCSSQSGHNTVSWYQQALGQGPQFIFQYYREEENGRGNFPPRFSGLQFPNYSSELNVNALELDDSALYLCASSSRTRGADTQYFGPGTRLTVL.

This clone has only a few counts. The J gene is TRBJ2-1, the V gene TRBV30; D is perhaps TRBD2 (5 bases). Germline lookup yields CDR1 GTSNPN and CDR2 SVGIG (reference sequence). V lost 2 bases to trimming and J lost 9 bases, with 14 bases between them. The length of the CDR3 is 13 residues. CDR3 amino acids: CAWSKTLDGEQFF. The CDR3 DNA reads as TGTGCCTGGAGTAAGACACTAGACGGTGAGCAGTTCTTC.

V is TRBV6-2 or TRBV6-3 and J is TRBJ1-1; no firm D call. Germline-derived CDR1 and CDR2 are MNHEY and SVGEGT. V shed 10 bases and J shed 5 bases, with 23 bases lying between them. The CDR3 is 15 amino acids. For the CDR3, the DNA is TGTGCCACCAACCCCGACCACACTACGCCAACTGAAGCTTTCTTT. Translating gives CATNPDHTTPTEAFF.

As to this clone: The junction differs from germline at one of its ends, possibly a read error. This chain uses TRBV28 with TRBJ2-7; the match to TRBD2 covers 11 bases. Germline-derived CDR1 and CDR2 are MDHEN and SYDVKM. This CDR3 contains 14 residues. CDR3 sequence: CASSLTPTSGAGSF. The DNA for the CDR3 is TGTGCCAGCAGCCTCACTCCGACTAGCGGGGCAGGGAGTTTC.